Listed here are 18 T cell receptor beta chains from one sample, sequenced in a study of OX40 agonist ivuxolimab in advanced cancers. Method: immunoSEQ multiplex PCR; TCRdb's copy keeps in-frame clones and lacks some. In the table there are tens of thousands of clones, 94% of which are singletons. The source material was CD4+ or CD8+ T cells sorted from blood, sampled in a trial of the OX40 agonist ivuxolimab. The receptors come from an adult with an advanced solid tumor such as melanoma, head and neck, liver or kidney cancer.

The chain links TRBV19 to TRBJ2-1; D uncertain. The CDR3 spans 13 residues. The V gene lost 3 bases and the J gene lost 5 bases, with 8 bases spanning the gap. The V gene's germline CDR1 is LNHDA and CDR2 SQIVND (reference sequence). Here the CDR3 reads CASSIGTNNEQFF. The CDR3 coding sequence is TGTGCCAGTAGTATCGGTACCAACAATGAGCAGTTCTTC.

This clone occurred once. V and J are TRBV13 and TRBJ2-7, with D possibly TRBD2 on 5 matching bases. This CDR3 has 15 amino acids. Trimming took 2 bases from V and 2 from J, leaving 13 bases between them. CDR1 and CDR2 from the germline V gene are PRHDT and FYEKMQ (reference sequence). CDR3 in amino acids: CASSLRTSNPYEQYF. The CDR3 nucleotides are TGTGCCAGCAGCTTAAGGACTTCTAACCCCTACGAGCAGTACTTC.

V is TRBV7-9 and J is TRBJ2-7; 8 bases map to TRBD2. From germline, CDR1 is SEHNR and CDR2 FQNEAQ (reference sequence). The CDR3 has 14 amino acids. V lost 7 bases, J lost 2 bases, and 7 bases stayed unmatched. CDR3 bases: TGTGCCAGCAAAGGGAGCGGGAGTCCCTACGAGCAGTACTTC. Translated: CASKGSGSPYEQYF.

The CDR3 DNA follows: TGTGCCAGCAGCTTATTCACCGACAGGAACACTGAAGCTTTCTTT. This encodes CASSLFTDRNTEAFF. The chain couples TRBV7-8 to TRBJ1-1, with D tentatively TRBD1 (5 bases). Germline V gene data show CDR1 as SGHVS and CDR2 as FQNEAQ. The CDR3 runs to 15 residues. Trimming shortened V by 2 bases and J by 1 base, and 11 bases separated the two germline ends.

J is TRBJ2-7 and V is TRBV5-1; no clear D. CDR1 is SGHRS and CDR2 is YFSETQ in the germline V gene. The CDR3 runs to 16 residues. Trimming took off 4 bases at V and 2 bases at J, with 19 bases between the two ends. CDR3 in amino acids: CASSLADGLIPYEQYF. The CDR3 bases are TGCGCCAGCAGCCTTGCGGACGGGTTAATCCCCTACGAGCAGTACTTC.

The chain combines TRBV5-1 with TRBJ1-1; tentatively, D is TRBD1 (5 bases). Germline lookup yields CDR1 SGHRS and CDR2 YFSETQ. Trimming removed 3 bases from V and 3 bases from J, with 18 bases in between. The CDR3 totals 16 residues. CDR3: CASSSGGTGADTEAFF. CDR3 nucleotides: TGCGCCAGCAGCTCCGGGGGGACTGGAGCTGACACTGAAGCTTTCTTT.

The rearrangement joins TRBV14 to TRBJ1-5; tentative D call: TRBD1 (5 bases). CDR1 and CDR2 from the germline V gene are SGHDN and FVKESK. V lost 0 bases and J lost 5, with 5 bases in between. The CDR3 covers 13 residues. CDR3: CASSQDRDQPQHF. DNA of the CDR3: TGTGCCAGCAGCCAAGACAGGGATCAGCCCCAGCATTTT. The variable domain in full, completed from reference TRBV14 and TRBJ1-5, reads EAGVTQFPSHSVIEKGQTVTLRCDPISGHDNLYWYRRVMGKEIKFLLHFVKESKQDESGMPNNRFLAERTGGTYSTLKVQPAELEDSGVYFCASSQDRDQPQHFGDGTRLSIL.

J is TRBJ1-1 and V is TRBV19; a weak D match, TRBD1 (5 bases). Germline V gene sequence: CDR1 LNHDA, CDR2 SQIVND (reference sequence). CDR3 length equals 17 residues. Between the trimmed V and J ends, which lost 0 bases and 4 bases, there was a span of 18 bases. CDR3 protein: CASSIDPLEGFFTEAFF. CDR3 sequence (DNA): TGTGCCAGTAGTATAGACCCTCTCGAGGGGTTTTTCACTGAAGCTTTCTTT.

The chain couples TRBV28 to TRBJ2-7; D gene ambiguous. The germline V gene has CDR1 MDHEN and CDR2 SYDVKM. V was trimmed by 6 bases and J by 0 bases, leaving 12 bases between them. This CDR3 has 14 amino acids. The CDR3 region has the DNA TGTGCCAGCAGGTACCTAAAGGGCTCCTACGAGCAGTACTTC. Protein sequence: CASRYLKGSYEQYF.

The chain carries TRBV27 and TRBJ1-2, with no clear D. In germline, CDR1 is MNHEY, CDR2 SMNVEV (reference sequence). This CDR3 spans 15 amino acids. The germline V and J ends were trimmed by 3 bases and 6 bases, with 17 bases remaining between them. CDR3 nucleotide sequence: TGTGCCAGCAGTTTGATTTATGACCGACTCGATGGCTACACCTTC. Its translation: CASSLIYDRLDGYTF.

V usage is TRBV9 and J usage is TRBJ2-3; TRBD2 matches 9 bases. CDR1 and CDR2 (germline): SGDLS, YYNGEE. CDR3 length: 16 amino acids. The J segment lost 6 bases and the V segment lost 0 bases, leaving 8 bases of the junction unmatched. Here the CDR3 DNA reads TGTGCCAGCAGCGTAGAGGTGGCGGGGGGGCTCGATACGCAGTATTTT. This gives the protein CASSVEVAGGLDTQYF.

This clone is a singleton in its sample. The J gene is TRBJ2-3, the V gene TRBV6-5; D gene ambiguous. Per the germline V gene, CDR1 is MNHEY and CDR2 is SVGAGI. Trimming pared 7 bases from V and 2 bases from J, leaving 13 bases between. There are 14 residues in the CDR3. The CDR3 region is CASNSQHNTDTQYF. The CDR3 region has the DNA TGTGCCAGCAATTCGCAACACAACACAGATACGCAGTATTTT.

The J gene is TRBJ1-5, the V gene TRBV4-1; D not resolved. Germline CDR1 reads MGHRA; CDR2 reads YSYEKL. The CDR3 runs 14 residues. The germline V and J ends were trimmed by 3 bases and 9 bases, with 15 bases remaining between them. CDR3 in amino acids: CASSQNDRRPPQHF. The CDR3, as DNA: TGCGCCAGCAGCCAGAACGACCGAAGGCCGCCCCAGCATTTT.

This rearrangement joins TRBV14 to TRBJ1-2, with TRBD1 as a possible D gene (5 bases). Deletions cut 2 bases from V and 4 bases from J, with 20 bases between. CDR1 and CDR2 (germline): SGHDN, FVKESK. CDR3 length: 17 residues. CDR3 residues: CASSQLGFGALSYGYTF. Written as DNA, the CDR3 is TGTGCCAGCAGCCAACTGGGGTTTGGGGCCCTTAGCTATGGCTACACCTTC.

This rearrangement joins TRBV14 to TRBJ2-1; possible D gene TRBD2, 6 bases. There are 14 residues in the CDR3. CDR1 and CDR2 (germline): SGHDN, FVKESK. Trimming took off 1 base at V and 9 bases at J, with 13 bases between the two ends. This CDR3 reads CASSQVKLAPEQFF. The DNA of the CDR3 is TGTGCCAGCAGCCAAGTAAAGCTAGCGCCTGAGCAGTTCTTC.

This rearrangement joins TRBV27 to TRBJ1-1; D is ambiguous. V shed 6 bases and J shed 0 bases, with 11 bases lying between them. The germline V gene encodes CDR1 MNHEY and CDR2 SMNVEV (reference sequence). This CDR3 is 14 amino acids long. The CDR3 region is CASSPVGMNTEAFF. CDR3 DNA: TGTGCCAGCAGCCCAGTGGGGATGAACACTGAAGCTTTCTTT.

The chain links TRBV9 to TRBJ2-1; D is unresolved. The V gene lost 4 bases and the J gene lost 1 base, with 15 bases spanning the gap. Looked up from germline, CDR1 is SGDLS and CDR2 is YYNGEE. The CDR3 is made up of 16 amino acids. The CDR3 is CASSTKPSVSYNEQFF. The CDR3, as DNA: TGTGCCAGCAGCACCAAGCCCAGTGTTTCCTACAATGAGCAGTTCTTC.

This clone has only a few counts. V and J are TRBV29-1 and TRBJ2-7, with 9 bases aligning to TRBD1. The germline gives CDR1 SQVTM, CDR2 ANQGSEA. This CDR3 has 14 residues. Trimming removed 4 bases from V and 6 bases from J; junction bases left unmatched: 10. CDR3 loop: CSVGPTGGIGEQYF. In DNA form, the CDR3 reads TGCAGCGTTGGCCCGACAGGGGGTATTGGCGAGCAGTACTTC.